The 10 T cell receptor beta chains reported below all come from one sample, sequenced in a study of blood T cells in healthy people across ages. Then a second PCR, running roughly 7 to 11 cycles, was carried out with a sample-barcoded 5' primer and a J-beta primer mix. MiXCR was run by TCRdb on the 5' RACE reads, yielding one entry per CDR3 protein. The sample shows about 570,000 distinct CDR3 sequences, about 26% of them seen only once. The sequenced sample was blood. The source is a woman between 65 and 79 years old in good health.

DNA of the CDR3: TGTGCCAGCAGCTTGGCCGTGAGGGGAGATACGCAGTATTTT. It specifies CASSLAVRGDTQYF. This chain connects TRBV5-5 to TRBJ2-3, with D perhaps given as TRBD1 or TRBD2 (5 bases each). The V gene's germline CDR1 is SGHKS and CDR2 YYEKEE (reference sequence). CDR3 length: 14 amino acids. V was cut by 0 bases and J by 5 bases, with 10 bases left in between.

This clonotype was found many times. The chain has TRBV7-2 and TRBJ2-2; no definite D call. The germline V and J ends were trimmed by 5 bases and 5 bases, with 9 bases remaining between them. CDR1 is SGHTA and CDR2 is FQGNSA in the germline V gene. This CDR3 has 13 residues. The CDR3 spells CASSLQTTGELFF. Written as DNA, the CDR3 is TGTGCCAGCAGCCTACAGACAACCGGGGAGCTGTTTTTT. Full variable domain (missing parts from reference TRBV7-2 and TRBJ2-2): GAGVSQSPSNKVTEKGKDVELRCDPISGHTALYWYRQSLGQGLEFLIYFQGNSAPDKSGLPSDRFSAERTGGSVSTLTIQRTQQEDSAVYLCASSLQTTGELFFGEGSRLTVL.

This clonotype was observed a few times. The chain recombines TRBV18 with TRBJ2-3; no clear D. The germline CDR1 and CDR2 sequences are KGHSH and LQKENI. The CDR3 spans 15 residues. The V and J ends lost 5 bases and 2 bases respectively, with 14 bases between them. The CDR3 is CASSSYRNPTDTQYF. CDR3 DNA: TGTGCCAGCTCATCCTACAGAAACCCCACAGATACGCAGTATTTT. Full variable domain (remainder filled in from reference TRBV18 and TRBJ2-3): NAGVMQNPRHLVRRRGQEARLRCSPMKGHSHVYWYRQLPEEGLKFMVYLQKENIIDESGMPKERFSAEFPKEGPSILRIQQVVRGDSAAYFCASSSYRNPTDTQYFGPGTRLTVL.

To note about this clonotype: A much more abundant neighbour one base away suggests this may be a read error. The chain joins TRBV20-1 to TRBJ2-1; 7 bases align to TRBD1. Germline V gene sequence: CDR1 DFQATT, CDR2 SNEGSKA (reference sequence). This CDR3 comprises 14 residues. CDR3: CSATRQGSYNEQLF. The CDR3 bases are TGCAGTGCTACCCGACAGGGATCCTACAATGAGCAGCTCTTC.

This clonotype has only a few counts. The chain uses TRBV29-1 and TRBJ1-1; perhaps TRBD1 as D (6 bases). Germline V gives CDR1 SQVTM, CDR2 ANQGSEA. Trimming took 5 bases from V and 4 from J, leaving 14 bases between them. This CDR3 contains 13 residues. The CDR3 coding sequence is TGCAGCGTTTTCAGGGGCTCGGGCACTGAAGCTTTCTTT. It translates to CSVFRGSGTEAFF.

A few counts support this clonotype. J is TRBJ2-1 and V is TRBV20-1; the match to TRBD2 covers 8 bases. J lost 0 bases, V lost 3 bases, and 4 bases had no gene match. This CDR3 has 15 residues. CDR1 DFQATT and CDR2 SNEGSKA come from the germline V gene (reference sequence). CDR3 residues: CSASGRASSYNEQFF. CDR3 sequence (DNA): TGCAGTGCTAGCGGGAGGGCAAGCTCCTACAATGAGCAGTTCTTC.

This rearrangement joins TRBV12-3 or TRBV12-4 to TRBJ2-3; 12 bases fit TRBD1. This CDR3 comprises 14 residues. The V and J ends lost 7 bases and 4 bases, in that order; junction bases with no gene match: 3. In DNA form, the CDR3 reads TGTGCCAGCACCGGGACAGGGGGCTCAGATACGCAGTATTTT. Residues: CASTGTGGSDTQYF.

This clonotype was counted once. CDR3 in amino acids: CSARDPVKGPEGYTF. CDR3 sequence (DNA): TGCAGTGCTAGAGACCCCGTGAAGGGTCCGGAGGGCTACACCTTC. The V and J genes are TRBV20-1 and TRBJ1-2; D gene ambiguous. The CDR3 sequence is 15 residues long. Germline V lookup: CDR1 DFQATT, CDR2 SNEGSKA (reference sequence). Trimming pared 0 bases from V and 8 bases from J, leaving 19 bases between.

This clonotype was picked up many times. The chain is built from TRBV20-1 and TRBJ2-5, with 7 bases identical to TRBD2. J gave up 7 bases and V 1 base, and 12 bases lay outside the gene matches. CDR1 DFQATT and CDR2 SNEGSKA come from the germline V gene (reference sequence). The CDR3 is 15 residues long. CDR3 amino acids: CSARAPGLAARTQYF. The DNA for the CDR3 is TGCAGTGCTAGAGCTCCGGGGCTAGCGGCCAGGACCCAGTACTTC.

This chain connects TRBV6-2 or TRBV6-3 to TRBJ2-6; D might be TRBD2 (5 bases). The germline V gene has CDR1 MNHEY and CDR2 SVGEGT. The CDR3 has 17 amino acids. Trimming pared 7 bases from V and 0 bases from J, leaving 16 bases between. The CDR3 sequence is CASTGVVGSSGANVLTF. The CDR3 bases are TGTGCCAGCACTGGTGTTGTAGGGAGCTCTGGGGCCAACGTCCTGACTTTC.